The 7 T cell receptor beta chains presented below share a single source sample, sequenced in a study of shared clonotypes between healthy human individuals. The protocol was immunoSEQ multiplex PCR, while the TCRdb copy is restricted to in-frame clones and leaves out a portion. The sample includes approximately 2.5 million clones, under 95% of them seen just once. Sequencing used naive CD4+ T cells from PBMCs. The subset here: CD45RA+ positively selected. Receptors were obtained from a man aged 18 to 35 in good health. Some clones in this sample may be carry-over from other donors' samples.

The V gene is TRBV5-1, the J gene TRBJ2-2, with 12 bases aligning to TRBD2. With 7 bases clipped from V and 6 bases from J, the junction kept 10 bases outside the gene matches. The CDR3 extends over 16 amino acids. Germline V CDR1 and CDR2: SGHRS, YFSETQ. The CDR3 DNA is TGCGCCAGCGATTTGCTAGCGGGAGGGCCGCCCGGGGAGCTGTTTTTT. This encodes CASDLLAGGPPGELFF.

CDR3 DNA sequence: TGTGCCAGTAGTATCTCAGTGTGGGGAGGGGAGACCCAGTACTTC. Translation: CASSISVWGGETQYF. J is TRBJ2-5 and V is TRBV19; 7 bases agree with TRBD2. This CDR3 is built from 15 residues. Germline assignment: CDR1 LNHDA and CDR2 SQIVND (reference sequence). J lost 5 bases, V lost 3 bases, and 9 bases had no gene match.

The CDR3 DNA sequence: TGTGCCATCAATGTCGGGACGAACACCGGGGAGCTGTTTTTT. The encoded protein is CAINVGTNTGELFF. The chain combines TRBV10-3 with TRBJ2-2, with D perhaps matching TRBD2 (5 bases). The germline V and J ends were trimmed by 7 bases and 0 bases, with 9 bases remaining between them. The CDR3 covers 14 residues. Germline V lookup: CDR1 ENHRY, CDR2 SYGVKD.

The J gene is TRBJ2-1, the V gene TRBV7-2; 7 bases line up with TRBD1. CDR3 length equals 14 residues. Trimming cost V 5 bases and J 4 bases; bases outside gene matches: 5. Germline CDR1 and CDR2: SGHTA and FQGNSA. This CDR3 reads CASSPGQEYNEQFF. The DNA of the CDR3 is TGTGCCAGCAGCCCTGGACAGGAATACAATGAGCAGTTCTTC.

The chain employs TRBV27 and TRBJ1-4; D remains ambiguous. The CDR3 contains 13 residues. The ends were cut back, 4 bases at V and 8 bases at J, with 11 bases in the middle. CDR1 MNHEY and CDR2 SMNVEV come from the germline V gene (reference sequence). CDR3 sequence reads: CASSSPAREKLFF. DNA for the CDR3: TGTGCCAGCAGTTCCCCTGCACGGGAAAAACTGTTTTTT. Drawing the rest from reference TRBV27 and TRBJ1-4, the complete variable domain is EAQVTQNPRYLITVTGKKLTVTCSQNMNHEYMSWYRQDPGLGLRQIYYSMNVEVTDKGDVPEGYKVSRKEKRNFPLILESPSPNQTSLYFCASSSPAREKLFFGSGTQLSVL.

This clone is a singleton in its sample. The chain recombines TRBV11-2 with TRBJ2-5, with D uncertain. From germline, CDR1 is SGHAT and CDR2 FQNNGV. Trimming shortened V by 2 bases and J by 9 bases, and 19 bases separated the two germline ends. The CDR3 contains 15 residues. This CDR3 reads CASSLWVYSNSAQYF. The CDR3 nucleotides are TGTGCCAGCAGCTTATGGGTCTATTCAAACAGTGCCCAGTACTTC. Looking up the rest from reference TRBV11-2 and TRBJ2-5 gives the full variable domain: EAGVAQSPRYKIIEKRQSVAFWCNPISGHATLYWYQQILGQGPKLLIQFQNNGVVDDSQLPKDRFSAERLKGVDSTLKIQPAKLEDSAVYLCASSLWVYSNSAQYFGPGTRLLVL.

This sequence joins TRBV4-3 and TRBJ2-1, with TRBD2 matching 11 bases. Germline V gene sequence: CDR1 LGHNA, CDR2 YSLEER. This CDR3 spans 19 amino acids. The ends lost 4 bases at V and 1 base at J; junction bases unmatched: 12. The DNA for the CDR3 is TGCGCCAGCAGCCGAAGCCTAGCGGGAGGACAACGGTCCTACAATGAGCAGTTCTTC. Protein: CASSRSLAGGQRSYNEQFF.